One sample yielded the 29 T cell receptor beta chains listed below, sequenced in a study of siplizumab effects on memory and regulatory T cells. Using immunoSEQ multiplex PCR, the repertoire was profiled, and TCRdb retains in-frame clones only, with some absent. The table shows 70,000 to 95,000 clones, with about 96% occurring only once. The sample taken for sequencing was naive CD4+ T cells sorted from blood. These receptors originate from a human donor in good health.

This clone was seen a single time. The CDR3 loop is CASSLAAGGAPVLHTQYF. The CDR3 DNA reads as TGTGCCAGCAGCTTGGCCGCGGGGGGGGCGCCGGTCCTTCATACGCAGTATTTT. The genes are TRBV5-4 and TRBJ2-3; 9 positions agree with TRBD2. Losses at the gene ends were 0 bases for V and 7 bases for J; bases not matched to a gene: 15. The CDR3 is made up of 18 amino acids. Germline CDR1 is SGHNT and CDR2 is YYREEE (reference sequence).

This clone has only one observation. The genes are TRBV7-9 and TRBJ2-3; perhaps D is TRBD1 or TRBD2 (5 bases each). In germline, CDR1 is SEHNR, CDR2 FQNEAQ (reference sequence). This CDR3 is built from 16 residues. The ends were cut back, 3 bases at V and 8 bases at J, with 21 bases in the middle. This CDR3 is CASSLWGEGESGTQYF. The DNA of the CDR3 is TGTGCCAGCAGCTTGTGGGGCGAGGGCGAGTCGGGTACGCAGTATTTT.

The chain is built from TRBV5-5 and TRBJ2-1; the D gene is possibly TRBD2 (5 bases). This CDR3 is 14 amino acids long. V gave up 3 bases and J gave up 7 bases, with 14 bases separating them. Germline V gene data show CDR1 as SGHKS and CDR2 as YYEKEE (reference sequence). The CDR3 DNA is TGTGCCAGCAGCTCCGAGGGTTCTATGAATGAGCAGTTCTTC. Encoded protein: CASSSEGSMNEQFF.

This chain uses TRBV5-1 with TRBJ1-1; 9 bases are shared with TRBD1. Germline CDR1 and CDR2: SGHRS and YFSETQ. The V segment lost 3 bases and the J segment 3 bases; nucleotides outside the gene matches: 9. This CDR3 has 16 residues. CDR3 sequence (DNA): TGCGCCAGCAGCTCGGGACAGGGAAGTTGGGACACTGAAGCTTTCTTT. Residues: CASSSGQGSWDTEAFF.

The chain couples TRBV6-5 to TRBJ1-2; D perhaps matches TRBD1 (5 bases). Germline V gene lookup returns CDR1 MNHEY and CDR2 SVGAGI. The CDR3 loop spans 13 amino acids. V shed 4 bases and J shed 4 bases, with 10 bases lying between them. CDR3 sequence reads: CASSLGGSYGYTF. The DNA for the CDR3 is TGTGCCAGCAGTTTGGGGGGTAGCTATGGCTACACCTTC.

This clone occurred once. The chain links TRBV27 to TRBJ2-3; 9 positions match TRBD1. The germline CDR1 and CDR2 sequences are MNHEY and SMNVEV (reference sequence). The CDR3 has 16 amino acids. With 5 bases clipped from V and 4 bases from J, the junction kept 10 bases outside the gene matches. The CDR3 region is CASSLTGTGMADTQYF. CDR3 bases: TGTGCCAGCAGTCTCACCGGGACAGGGATGGCAGATACGCAGTATTTT.

The chain uses TRBV7-3 and TRBJ1-1, with D possibly being TRBD1 (6 bases). There are 16 residues in the CDR3. Trimming left V 6 bases short and J 5 bases short, with 22 bases between. The germline V gene encodes CDR1 SGHTA and CDR2 FQGTGA. CDR3 in amino acids: CASRVVGHPGGTEAFF. CDR3 nucleotide sequence: TGTGCCAGCAGAGTAGTGGGACATCCGGGTGGGACTGAAGCTTTCTTT.

This clone was counted a single time. The chain employs TRBV5-6 and TRBJ2-2, with 7 bases identical to TRBD1. The CDR3 extends over 14 amino acids. Germline V gene sequence: CDR1 SGHDT, CDR2 YYEEEE. V was pared by 2 bases and J by 5 bases, with 3 bases of the junction left unmatched. The CDR3 protein is CASSLDRVTGELFF. The CDR3 DNA reads as TGTGCCAGCAGCTTAGACAGGGTGACCGGGGAGCTGTTTTTT.

The CDR3 bases are TGTGCCAGCAGTTTACAGGGCGTTCGGGGGCCCCAGCATTTT. It specifies CASSLQGVRGPQHF. The rearrangement links TRBV28 to TRBJ1-5; possible D gene TRBD1, 5 bases. Trimming removed 2 bases from V and 9 bases from J, with 14 bases in between. Germline loops: CDR1 MDHEN, CDR2 SYDVKM. CDR3 size: 14 residues.

The chain carries TRBV5-1 and TRBJ2-2; D unresolved. The CDR3 runs 15 residues. The germline gives CDR1 SGHRS, CDR2 YFSETQ. V was trimmed by 0 bases and J by 1 base, leaving 7 bases between them. The CDR3 sequence: CASSLDARNTGELFF. CDR3 DNA: TGCGCCAGCAGCTTGGATGCACGGAACACCGGGGAGCTGTTTTTT.

To note about this clone: Different DNA sequences within this sample yield the same CDR3. The chain recombines TRBV2 with TRBJ1-2; D might be TRBD1 (5 bases). Trimming took 3 bases from V and 5 from J, leaving 19 bases between them. The CDR3 consists of 16 residues. Germline assignment: CDR1 SNHLY and CDR2 FYNNEI. The CDR3 region is CASSEVAAGLRYGYTF. The CDR3 region has the DNA TGTGCCAGCAGTGAGGTCGCGGCAGGGCTTCGGTATGGCTACACCTTC.

The chain has TRBV19 and TRBJ1-1; TRBD1 aligns across 11 bases. Germline CDR1 reads LNHDA; CDR2 reads SQIVND (reference sequence). The ends lost 7 bases at V and 5 bases at J; junction bases unmatched: 6. The CDR3 covers 14 residues. CDR3 nucleotides: TGTGCCAGTATACCGGGACAGGGGGGGACTGAAGCTTTCTTT. Its translation is CASIPGQGGTEAFF.

This chain links TRBV6-5 with TRBJ2-3; D remains ambiguous. The CDR3 covers 15 residues. Germline assignment: CDR1 MNHEY and CDR2 SVGAGI. With 2 bases removed from V and 0 bases from J, the gap between germline ends came to 9 bases. The CDR3: CASSYSPTSTDTQYF. The CDR3 region has the DNA TGTGCCAGCAGTTACAGTCCTACTAGCACAGATACGCAGTATTTT.

This sequence joins TRBV27 and TRBJ1-2, with no clear D. V shed 2 bases and J shed 8 bases, with 12 bases lying between them. The CDR3 has 13 residues. Germline assignment: CDR1 MNHEY and CDR2 SMNVEV (reference sequence). CDR3 bases: TGTGCCAGCAGTTTACGAGGTCTAGGAGGCTACACCTTC. Residues: CASSLRGLGGYTF.

J is TRBJ1-1 and V is TRBV11-1; 9 nucleotides match TRBD1. Germline trimming cut 3 bases from V and 0 bases from J; bases unmatched to any gene: 5. Germline CDR1 reads SGHAT; CDR2 reads FQDESV (reference sequence). The CDR3 is 16 amino acids. As DNA, the CDR3 is TGTGCCAGCAGCTTTCCGGGACAGGGCTTGAACACTGAAGCTTTCTTT. Encoded protein: CASSFPGQGLNTEAFF.

The rearrangement joins TRBV6-5 to TRBJ1-1, with 7 bases matching TRBD1. After removal of 8 bases from V and 0 bases from J, the junction contained 3 bases not matched to a gene. This CDR3 is built from 13 residues. Germline values: CDR1 MNHEY, CDR2 SVGAGI. The CDR3 DNA reads as TGTGCCAGCGGGACAGCAATGAACACTGAAGCTTTCTTT. Amino acid sequence: CASGTAMNTEAFF.

The chain links TRBV9 to TRBJ1-2, with D perhaps matching TRBD1 (5 bases). The V gene lost 6 bases and the J gene lost 6 bases, with 12 bases spanning the gap. There are 12 residues in the CDR3. Germline CDR1 and CDR2: SGDLS and YYNGEE. CDR3: CASKGTGNGYTF. In DNA form, the CDR3 reads TGTGCCAGCAAGGGGACGGGCAATGGCTACACCTTC.

The chain recombines TRBV25-1 with TRBJ2-3; 7 bases agree with TRBD2. Germline CDR1 is MGHDK and CDR2 is SYGVNS. V lost 1 base, J lost 2 bases, and 3 bases stayed unmatched. There are 15 residues in the CDR3. The CDR3 loop is CASSEFGGTTDTQYF. CDR3 bases: TGTGCCAGCAGTGAATTCGGGGGGACCACAGATACGCAGTATTTT.

This clone appeared a few times. The chain links TRBV9 to TRBJ2-3; D unresolved. V was pared by 3 bases and J by 2 bases, with 1 base between. The CDR3 spans 11 residues. Germline V gene data show CDR1 as SGDLS and CDR2 as YYNGEE. CDR3 sequence reads: CASSATDTQYF. The CDR3 DNA follows: TGTGCCAGCAGCGCCACAGATACGCAGTATTTT. Based on the CDR3 plus reference TRBV9 and TRBJ2-3, the full variable domain is DSGVTQTPKHLITATGQRVTLRCSPRSGDLSVYWYQQSLDQGLQFLIQYYNGEERAKGNILERFSAQQFPDLHSELNLSSLELGDSALYFCASSATDTQYFGPGTRLTVL.

The chain recombines TRBV29-1 with TRBJ2-1; D is uncertain. V gave up 4 bases and J gave up 4 bases, with 14 bases separating them. Germline assignment: CDR1 SQVTM and CDR2 ANQGSEA. The CDR3 has 14 amino acids. CDR3 nucleotide sequence: TGCAGCGTTGGGCAGCAGAGACTTTACAATGAGCAGTTCTTC. Its translation: CSVGQQRLYNEQFF.

The chain couples TRBV11-3 to TRBJ1-5; 8 nucleotides align to TRBD1. The V segment lost 1 base and the J segment 2 bases; nucleotides outside the gene matches: 7. Looked up from germline, CDR1 is SGHNT and CDR2 is YENEEA. The CDR3 length is 17 residues. DNA for the CDR3: TGTGCCAGCAGCTTAGGTTCAGGGGGCAAGGGCAATCAGCCCCAGCATTTT. Protein: CASSLGSGGKGNQPQHF.

The chain recombines TRBV10-3 with TRBJ2-7; the D gene is possibly TRBD1 (5 bases). Germline CDR1 ENHRY, CDR2 SYGVKD. V was shortened by 7 bases and J by 0 bases, with 10 bases between the two germline ends. CDR3 length: 13 residues. The CDR3 protein is CAIKDTSSYEQYF. The CDR3, as DNA: TGTGCCATCAAGGACACAAGCTCCTACGAGCAGTACTTC.

The J gene is TRBJ1-5, the V gene TRBV6-1, with D possibly being TRBD1 (5 bases). Germline V CDR1 and CDR2: MNHNS, SASEGT. The V end was cut by 4 bases, the J end by 4 bases, with 14 bases between. CDR3 length equals 15 residues. CDR3 coding DNA: TGTGCCAGCAGTGTTGGGGCCTTAGCAAATCAGCCCCAGCATTTT. It specifies CASSVGALANQPQHF.

CDR3 loop: CASSGPGASAQHF. The CDR3 DNA sequence: TGTGCCAGCAGTGGCCCAGGGGCCTCGGCCCAGCATTTT. This rearrangement joins TRBV2 to TRBJ1-5; D is perhaps TRBD1 (6 bases). Trimming stripped 4 bases from V and 11 bases from J, with 15 bases between. CDR1 and CDR2 from the germline V gene are SNHLY and FYNNEI. The CDR3 is made up of 13 amino acids. The full variable domain, in which reference TRBV2 and TRBJ1-5 provide the parts outside the CDR3, is EPEVTQTPSHQVTQMGQEVILRCVPISNHLYFYWYRQILGQKVEFLVSFYNNEISEKSEIFDDQFSVERPDGSNFTLKIRSTKLEDSAMYFCASSGPGASAQHFGDGTRLSIL.

V usage is TRBV28 and J usage is TRBJ1-3; weak D call: TRBD1 (5 bases). The V gene lost 6 bases and the J gene lost 0 bases, with 9 bases spanning the gap. The germline CDR1 and CDR2 sequences are MDHEN and SYDVKM. There are 14 residues in the CDR3. CDR3 sequence reads: CASSSGISGNTIYF. CDR3 sequence (DNA): TGTGCCAGCAGCTCAGGGATCTCTGGAAACACCATATATTTT.

The chain has TRBV7-2 and TRBJ2-5; 10 nucleotides agree with TRBD2. Looked up from germline, CDR1 is SGHTA and CDR2 is FQGNSA. The CDR3 contains 14 residues. V gave up 5 bases and J gave up 1 base; unmatched junction bases: 1. In DNA form, the CDR3 reads TGTGCCAGCAGCCCTAGCGGGGGCCAAGAGACCCAGTACTTC. Translating gives CASSPSGGQETQYF.

This sequence joins TRBV5-4 and TRBJ1-2; 7 nucleotides match TRBD1. Germline values: CDR1 SGHNT, CDR2 YYREEE (reference sequence). This CDR3 contains 16 residues. The V segment lost 1 base and the J segment 7 bases; nucleotides outside the gene matches: 13. Here the CDR3 reads CASSLSQGGGWGGYTF. The CDR3 DNA is TGTGCCAGCAGCTTGTCTCAGGGAGGGGGCTGGGGTGGCTACACCTTC.

The count of this clone is one. The V and J genes are TRBV7-2 and TRBJ2-5; perhaps TRBD1 as D (6 bases). CDR1 is SGHTA, CDR2 FQGNSA, per germline. The ends were cut back, 0 bases at V and 9 bases at J, with 14 bases in the middle. The length of the CDR3 is 14 residues. Here the CDR3 DNA reads TGTGCCAGCAGCTTAGCTGGGGCTGAGGGGGCCCAGTACTTC. It yields the protein CASSLAGAEGAQYF.

A single count supports this clone. This chain uses TRBV6-6 with TRBJ1-3; D perhaps matches TRBD1 (6 bases). Germline V gene sequence: CDR1 MNHNY, CDR2 SVGAGI (reference sequence). This CDR3 has 14 residues. Trimming pared 4 bases from V and 2 bases from J, leaving 9 bases between. CDR3 nucleotide sequence: TGTGCCAGCAGTTGGGACACAGCTGGAAACACCATATATTTT. Translation: CASSWDTAGNTIYF.